This T cell receptor beta chain stems from a study of cytomegalovirus exposure and HLA in healthy donors. Study-level points and caveats: A later analysis reportedly found fewer N-insertions in an Asian-associated ancestry cluster than the roughly 670-donor mean.

Notes on this clone: What it binds is unknown.

Germline V gives CDR1 SGHNT, CDR2 YYREEE (reference sequence). This CDR3 region has 13 residues. The V end lost 0 bases, the J end lost 1 base, and 5 bases lay between the germline ends. This PCR relied on a set of 60 Vbeta primers and 13 Jbeta primers. Here immunoSEQ multiplex PCR was the method, and the copy in TCRdb shows in-frame clones only, minus some. The sample has approximately 150,000 clones; roughly 70% are singletons. The TCR comes from a woman aged 30 to 39 in good health and CMV-seronegative. The V and J genes are TRBV5-4 and TRBJ2-7; D is uncertain. The sequenced sample consisted of PBMCs. The CDR3 DNA follows: TGTGCCAGCAGCTTGGTTCAGTCCTACGAGCAGTACTTC. Translated, it gives CASSLVQSYEQYF.